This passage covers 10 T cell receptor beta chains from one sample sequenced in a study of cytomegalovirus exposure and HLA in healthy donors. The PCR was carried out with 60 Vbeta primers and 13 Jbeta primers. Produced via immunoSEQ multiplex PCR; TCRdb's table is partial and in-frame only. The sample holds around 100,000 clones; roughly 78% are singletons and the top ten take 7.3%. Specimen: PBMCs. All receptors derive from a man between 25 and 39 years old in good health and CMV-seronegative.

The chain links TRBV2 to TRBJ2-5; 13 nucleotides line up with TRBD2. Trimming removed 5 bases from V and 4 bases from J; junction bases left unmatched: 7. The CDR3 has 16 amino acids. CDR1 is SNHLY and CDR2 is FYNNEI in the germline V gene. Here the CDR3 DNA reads TGTGCCAGCAGTTCCCTAACTAGCGGGGGGGGAGAGACCCAGTACTTC. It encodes CASSSLTSGGGETQYF.

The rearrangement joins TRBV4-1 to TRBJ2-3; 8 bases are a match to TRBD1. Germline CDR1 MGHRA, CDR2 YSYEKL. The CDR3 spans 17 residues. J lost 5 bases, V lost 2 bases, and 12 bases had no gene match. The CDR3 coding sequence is TGCGCCAGCAGCCAACCGGCGGGCCAGGGGGCGAAAGATACGCAGTATTTT. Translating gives CASSQPAGQGAKDTQYF.

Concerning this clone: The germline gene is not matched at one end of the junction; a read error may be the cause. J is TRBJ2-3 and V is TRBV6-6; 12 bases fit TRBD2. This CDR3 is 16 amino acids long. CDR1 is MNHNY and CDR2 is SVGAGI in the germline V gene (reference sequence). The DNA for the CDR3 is TGTGCCAGCAGTCACTCTAGCGGGGGGGGCACAGATACGCAGTATTTT. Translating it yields CASSHSSGGGTDTQYF.

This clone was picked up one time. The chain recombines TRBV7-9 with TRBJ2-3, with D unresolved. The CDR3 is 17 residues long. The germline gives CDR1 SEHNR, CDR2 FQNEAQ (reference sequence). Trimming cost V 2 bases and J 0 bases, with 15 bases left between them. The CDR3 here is CASSLRQKSPSTDTQYF. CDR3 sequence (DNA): TGTGCCAGCAGCTTACGTCAGAAATCCCCTAGCACAGATACGCAGTATTTT. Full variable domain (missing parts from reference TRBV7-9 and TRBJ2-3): DTGVSQNPRHKITKRGQNVTFRCDPISEHNRLYWYRQTLGQGPEFLTYFQNEAQLEKSRLLSDRFSAERPKGSFSTLEIQRTEQGDSAMYLCASSLRQKSPSTDTQYFGPGTRLTVL.

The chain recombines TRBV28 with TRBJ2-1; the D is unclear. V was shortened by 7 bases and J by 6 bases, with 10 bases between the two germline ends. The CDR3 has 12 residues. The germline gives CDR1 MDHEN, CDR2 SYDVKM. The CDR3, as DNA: TGTGCCAGCACCACAGTGGTCAATGAGCAGTTCTTC. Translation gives CASTTVVNEQFF.

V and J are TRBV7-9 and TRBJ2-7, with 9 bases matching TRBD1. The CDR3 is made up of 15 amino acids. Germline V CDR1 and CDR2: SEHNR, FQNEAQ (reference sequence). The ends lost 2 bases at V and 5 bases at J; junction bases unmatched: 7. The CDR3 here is CASSLKGQGMHEQYF. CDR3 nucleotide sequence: TGTGCCAGCAGCTTAAAGGGACAGGGTATGCACGAGCAGTACTTC.

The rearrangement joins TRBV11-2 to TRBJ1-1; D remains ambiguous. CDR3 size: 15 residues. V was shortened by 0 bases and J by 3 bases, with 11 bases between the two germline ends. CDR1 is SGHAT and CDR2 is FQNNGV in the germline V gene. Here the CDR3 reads CASSLDLIAHTEAFF. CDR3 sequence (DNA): TGTGCCAGCAGCTTAGATCTCATAGCCCACACTGAAGCTTTCTTT. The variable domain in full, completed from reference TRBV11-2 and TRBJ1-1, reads EAGVAQSPRYKIIEKRQSVAFWCNPISGHATLYWYQQILGQGPKLLIQFQNNGVVDDSQLPKDRFSAERLKGVDSTLKIQPAKLEDSAVYLCASSLDLIAHTEAFFGQGTRLTVV.

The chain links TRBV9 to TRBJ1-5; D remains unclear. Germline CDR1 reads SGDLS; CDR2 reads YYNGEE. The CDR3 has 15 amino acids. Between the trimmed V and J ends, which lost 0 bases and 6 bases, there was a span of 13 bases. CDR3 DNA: TGTGCCAGCAGCGTAGGGGCCGGGGTGCGTCAGCCCCAGCATTTT. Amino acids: CASSVGAGVRQPQHF.

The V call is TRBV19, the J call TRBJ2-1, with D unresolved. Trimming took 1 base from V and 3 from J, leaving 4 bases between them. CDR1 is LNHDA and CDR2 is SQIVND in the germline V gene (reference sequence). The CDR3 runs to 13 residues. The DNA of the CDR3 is TGTGCCAGTAGTATAGGAGGCTACAATGAGCAGTTCTTC. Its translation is CASSIGGYNEQFF.

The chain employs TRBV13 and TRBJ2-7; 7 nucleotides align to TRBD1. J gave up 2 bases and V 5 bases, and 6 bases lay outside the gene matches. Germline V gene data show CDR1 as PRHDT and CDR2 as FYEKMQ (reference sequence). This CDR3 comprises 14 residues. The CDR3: CASSTTRGTYEQYF. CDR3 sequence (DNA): TGTGCCAGCAGCACCACCAGGGGGACCTACGAGCAGTACTTC. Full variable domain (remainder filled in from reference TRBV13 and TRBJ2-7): AAGVIQSPRHLIKEKRETATLKCYPIPRHDTVYWYQQGPGQDPQFLISFYEKMQSDKGSIPDRFSAQQFSDYHSELNMSSLELGDSALYFCASSTTRGTYEQYFGPGTRLTVT.